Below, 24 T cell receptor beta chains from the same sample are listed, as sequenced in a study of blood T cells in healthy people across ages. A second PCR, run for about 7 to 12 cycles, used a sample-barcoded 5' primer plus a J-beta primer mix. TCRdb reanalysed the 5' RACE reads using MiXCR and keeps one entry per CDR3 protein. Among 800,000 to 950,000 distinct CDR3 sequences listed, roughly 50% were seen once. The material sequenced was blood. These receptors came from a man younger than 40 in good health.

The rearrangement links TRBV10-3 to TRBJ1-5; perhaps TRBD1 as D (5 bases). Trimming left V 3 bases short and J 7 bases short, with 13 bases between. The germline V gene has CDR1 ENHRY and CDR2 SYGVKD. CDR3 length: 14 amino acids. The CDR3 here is CAISDGREGQPQHF. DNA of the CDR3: TGTGCCATCAGTGATGGAAGGGAGGGGCAGCCCCAGCATTTT.

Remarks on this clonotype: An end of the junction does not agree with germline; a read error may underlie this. CDR3 nucleotide sequence: TGTGCCATCAACCCGGGACAGGGGAACACCGAAGCTTTCTTT. Protein: CAINPGQGNTEAFF. The V and J genes are TRBV10-3 and TRBJ1-1; TRBD1 agrees at 10 bases. Germline V lookup: CDR1 ENHRY, CDR2 SYGVKD. The CDR3 contains 14 residues.

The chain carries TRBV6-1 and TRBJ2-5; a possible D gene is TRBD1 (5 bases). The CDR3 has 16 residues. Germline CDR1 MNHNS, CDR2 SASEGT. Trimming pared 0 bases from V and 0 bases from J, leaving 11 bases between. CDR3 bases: TGTGCCAGCAGTGAAGCGCTTCCCAGGGACCAAGAGACCCAGTACTTC. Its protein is CASSEALPRDQETQYF.

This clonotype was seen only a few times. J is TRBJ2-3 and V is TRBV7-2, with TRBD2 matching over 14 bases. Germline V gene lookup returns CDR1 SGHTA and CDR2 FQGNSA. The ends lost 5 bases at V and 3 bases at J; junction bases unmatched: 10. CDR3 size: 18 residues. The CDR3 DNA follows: TGTGCCAGCAGCCCCTCTGGGGGACTAGCGGGGGTTACAGATACGCAGTATTTT. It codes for CASSPSGGLAGVTDTQYF.

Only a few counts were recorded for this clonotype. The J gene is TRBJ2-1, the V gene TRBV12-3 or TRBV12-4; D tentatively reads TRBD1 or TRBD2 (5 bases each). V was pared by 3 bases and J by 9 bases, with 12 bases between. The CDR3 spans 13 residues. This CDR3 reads CASSLRGVPEQFF. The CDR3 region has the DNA TGTGCCAGCAGTTTGCGAGGGGTCCCTGAGCAGTTCTTC.

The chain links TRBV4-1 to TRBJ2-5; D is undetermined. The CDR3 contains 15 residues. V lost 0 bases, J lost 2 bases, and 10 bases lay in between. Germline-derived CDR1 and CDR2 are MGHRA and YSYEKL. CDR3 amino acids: CASSQDTGAQETQYF. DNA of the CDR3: TGCGCCAGCAGCCAAGATACCGGAGCTCAAGAGACCCAGTACTTC.

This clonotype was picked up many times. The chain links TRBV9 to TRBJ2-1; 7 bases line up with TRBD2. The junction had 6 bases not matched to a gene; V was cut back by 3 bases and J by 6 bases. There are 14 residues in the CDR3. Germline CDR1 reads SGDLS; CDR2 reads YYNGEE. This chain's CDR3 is CASSDRDYLNEQFF. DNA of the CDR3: TGTGCCAGCAGCGATCGGGACTACCTCAATGAGCAGTTCTTC.

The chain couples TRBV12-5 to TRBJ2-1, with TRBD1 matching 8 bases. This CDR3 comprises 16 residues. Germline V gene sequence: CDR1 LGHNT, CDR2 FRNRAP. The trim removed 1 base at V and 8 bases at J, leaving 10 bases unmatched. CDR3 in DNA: TGTGCTAGTGGTTTGGCGTGGACAGGGTCAACCTATGAGCAGTTCTTC. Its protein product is CASGLAWTGSTYEQFF.

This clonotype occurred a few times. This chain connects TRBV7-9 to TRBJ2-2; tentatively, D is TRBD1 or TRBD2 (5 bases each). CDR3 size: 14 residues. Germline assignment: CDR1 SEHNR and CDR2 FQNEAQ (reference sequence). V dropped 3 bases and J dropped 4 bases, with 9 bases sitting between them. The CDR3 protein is CASSLDGGTGELFF. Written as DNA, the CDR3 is TGTGCCAGCAGCTTGGATGGGGGCACCGGGGAGCTGTTTTTT.

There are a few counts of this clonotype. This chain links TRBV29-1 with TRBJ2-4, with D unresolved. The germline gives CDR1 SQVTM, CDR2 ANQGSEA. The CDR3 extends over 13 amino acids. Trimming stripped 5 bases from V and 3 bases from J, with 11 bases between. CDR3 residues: CSVRETDKNIQYF. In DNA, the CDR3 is TGCAGCGTTAGGGAAACGGACAAAAACATTCAGTACTTC.

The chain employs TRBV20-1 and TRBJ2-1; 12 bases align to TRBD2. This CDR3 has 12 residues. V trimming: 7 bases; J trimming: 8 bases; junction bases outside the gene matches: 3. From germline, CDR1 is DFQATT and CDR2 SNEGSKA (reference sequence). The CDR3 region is CSVGLAGYEQFF. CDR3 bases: TGCAGTGTCGGACTAGCGGGGTATGAGCAGTTCTTC.

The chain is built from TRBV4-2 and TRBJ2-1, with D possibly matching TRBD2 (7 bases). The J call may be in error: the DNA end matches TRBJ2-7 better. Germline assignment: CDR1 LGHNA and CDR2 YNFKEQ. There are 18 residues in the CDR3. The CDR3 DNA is TGTGCCAGCAGCCTCCTCCCTGCGGGGGCGGGCTCCTACAATGAGCAGTACTTC. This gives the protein CASSLLPAGAGSYNEQYF.

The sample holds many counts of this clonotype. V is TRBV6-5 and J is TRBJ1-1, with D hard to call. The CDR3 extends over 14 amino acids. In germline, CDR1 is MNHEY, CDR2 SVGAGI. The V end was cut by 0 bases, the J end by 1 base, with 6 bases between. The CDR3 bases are TGTGCCAGCAGTTACTCGCTGGGGAACACTGAAGCTTTCTTT. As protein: CASSYSLGNTEAFF.

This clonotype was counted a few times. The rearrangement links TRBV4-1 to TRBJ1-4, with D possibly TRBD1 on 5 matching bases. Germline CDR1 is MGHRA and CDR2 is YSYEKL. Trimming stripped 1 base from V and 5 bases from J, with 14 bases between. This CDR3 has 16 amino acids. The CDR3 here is CASSQGHRIENEKLFF. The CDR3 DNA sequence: TGCGCCAGCAGCCAAGGCCACAGGATCGAAAATGAAAAACTGTTTTTT.

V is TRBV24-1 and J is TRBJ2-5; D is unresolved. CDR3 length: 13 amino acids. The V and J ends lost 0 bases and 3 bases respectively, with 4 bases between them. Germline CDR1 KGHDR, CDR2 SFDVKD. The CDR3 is CATSDLEEETQYF. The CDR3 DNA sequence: TGTGCCACCAGTGATTTGGAAGAAGAGACCCAGTACTTC.

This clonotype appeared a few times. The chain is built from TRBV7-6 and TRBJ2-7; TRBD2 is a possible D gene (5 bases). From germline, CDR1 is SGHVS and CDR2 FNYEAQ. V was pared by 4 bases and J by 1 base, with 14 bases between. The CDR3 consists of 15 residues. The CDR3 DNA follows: TGTGCCAGCAGCTATGCGGGCTCCCCTTCCTACGAGCAGTACTTC. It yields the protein CASSYAGSPSYEQYF. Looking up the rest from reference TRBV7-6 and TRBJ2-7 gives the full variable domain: GAGVSQSPRYKVTKRGQDVALRCDPISGHVSLYWYRQALGQGPEFLTYFNYEAQQDKSGLPNDRFSAERPEGSISTLTIQRTEQRDSAMYRCASSYAGSPSYEQYFGPGTRLTVT.

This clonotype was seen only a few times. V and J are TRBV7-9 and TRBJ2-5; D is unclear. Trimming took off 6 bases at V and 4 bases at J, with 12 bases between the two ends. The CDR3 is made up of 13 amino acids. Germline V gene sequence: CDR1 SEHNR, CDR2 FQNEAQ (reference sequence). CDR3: CASSPTSRETQYF. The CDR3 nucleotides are TGTGCCAGCAGTCCGACATCTCGAGAGACCCAGTACTTC.

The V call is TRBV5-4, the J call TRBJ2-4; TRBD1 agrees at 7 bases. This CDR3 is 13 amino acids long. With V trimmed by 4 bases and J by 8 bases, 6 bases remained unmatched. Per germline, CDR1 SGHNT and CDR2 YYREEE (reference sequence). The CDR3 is CASSPTGLDIQYF. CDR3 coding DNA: TGTGCCAGCAGCCCGACAGGGTTAGACATTCAGTACTTC. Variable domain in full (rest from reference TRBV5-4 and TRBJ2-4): ETGVTQSPTHLIKTRGQQVTLRCSSQSGHNTVSWYQQALGQGPQFIFQYYREEENGRGNFPPRFSGLQFPNYSSELNVNALELDDSALYLCASSPTGLDIQYFGAGTRLSVL.

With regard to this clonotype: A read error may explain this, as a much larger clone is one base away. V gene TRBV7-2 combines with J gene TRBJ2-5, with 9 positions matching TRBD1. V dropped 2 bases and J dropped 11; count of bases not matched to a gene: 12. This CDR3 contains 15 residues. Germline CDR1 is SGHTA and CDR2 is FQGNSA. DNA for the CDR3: TGTGCCAGCAGCTTAATACAGGGGGCCTCCTACGGGCAGTACTTC. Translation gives CASSLIQGASYGQYF.

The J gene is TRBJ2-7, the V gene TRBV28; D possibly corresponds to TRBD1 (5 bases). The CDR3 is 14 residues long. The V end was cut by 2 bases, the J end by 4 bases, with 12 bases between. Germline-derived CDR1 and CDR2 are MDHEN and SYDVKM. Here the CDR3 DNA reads TGTGCCAGCAGTTTAATCCCAGGACAATACGAGCAGTACTTC. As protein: CASSLIPGQYEQYF.

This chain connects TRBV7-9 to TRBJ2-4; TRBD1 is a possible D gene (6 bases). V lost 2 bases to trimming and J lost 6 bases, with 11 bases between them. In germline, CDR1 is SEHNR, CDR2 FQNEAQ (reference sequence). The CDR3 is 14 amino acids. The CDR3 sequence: CASSLSGAGNIQYF. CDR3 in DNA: TGTGCCAGCAGCTTATCAGGGGCGGGAAACATTCAGTACTTC.

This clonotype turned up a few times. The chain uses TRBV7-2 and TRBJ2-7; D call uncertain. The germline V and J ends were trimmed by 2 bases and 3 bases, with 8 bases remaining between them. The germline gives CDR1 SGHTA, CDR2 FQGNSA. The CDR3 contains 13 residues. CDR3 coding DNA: TGTGCCAGCAGCTTAATACTTTTCTACGAGCAGTACTTC. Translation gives CASSLILFYEQYF.

CDR3 residues: CASSLGAGHYEQYF. Written as DNA, the CDR3 is TGTGCCAGCAGTTTAGGGGCAGGGCACTACGAGCAGTACTTC. J is TRBJ2-5 and V is TRBV27; TRBD1 might be the D (5 bases). Matching the DNA end better, TRBJ2-7 makes the J call doubtful. The CDR3 is 14 amino acids. Germline V gene lookup returns CDR1 MNHEY and CDR2 SMNVEV (reference sequence).

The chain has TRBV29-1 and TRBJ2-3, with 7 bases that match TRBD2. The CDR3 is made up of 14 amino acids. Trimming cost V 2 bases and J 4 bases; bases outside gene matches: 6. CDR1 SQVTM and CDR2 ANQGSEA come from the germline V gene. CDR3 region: CSVEKVGGADTQYF. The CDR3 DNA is TGCAGCGTTGAAAAAGTTGGGGGGGCAGATACGCAGTATTTT.